This T cell receptor (beta chain) was recorded in a study of T cells in Graves' hyperthyroidism and ophthalmopathy. The study's findings and limits: Expanded thyroid clonotypes (above 0.001) were mostly also found in blood.

TCR beta CDR3 sequences were amplified from RNA transcripts. When the TCR CDR3 underwent first-round RT-PCR, the HTBI primer set was used. TCRdb analysed the multiplex PCR reads with MiXCR anew, one entry per CDR3 protein. The profile shows around 690,000 distinct CDR3 sequences, approximately 15% of them singletons. Thyroid ultrasound and orbital computed tomography, with clinical symptoms and serum thyroxine and TRAb, informed diagnoses. For this clonotype: Its antigen is not known.

V lost 1 base and J lost 3; bases outside the gene matches: 2. The CDR3 totals 14 residues. Germline CDR1 and CDR2: SNHLY and FYNNEI. This TCR came from a man in his forties or fifties with Graves' hyperthyroidism. The chain is built from TRBV2 and TRBJ1-2; 7 bases are shared with TRBD1. Sequenced input: blood. CDR3: CASSEGGGYYGYTF. The CDR3 coding sequence is TGTGCCAGCAGTGAAGGAGGGGGCTACTATGGCTACACCTTC.